This entry lists 24 T cell receptor beta chains sequenced from one sample in a study of graft-versus-host responses after intestinal transplantation. This table comes from immunoSEQ multiplex PCR, and its TCRdb copy is limited to in-frame clones, with some not included. Of about 120,000 clones listed, around nine tenths are singletons. The antigens these receptors bind are not known. The material was unstimulated CD4+ T cells sorted from spleen or lymph node cells, obtained before transplant. The receptors here all came from a human donor who was the organ donor for an intestinal transplant.

The sample holds one count of this clone. The chain links TRBV7-9 to TRBJ1-1; 7 bases are a match to TRBD1. Germline lookup yields CDR1 SEHNR and CDR2 FQNEAQ (reference sequence). The junction had 11 bases not matched to a gene; V was cut back by 1 base and J by 3 bases. The CDR3 is 17 residues long. As DNA, the CDR3 is TGTGCCAGCAGCTTAGGAGGAAGGGGGCGAGTTGACACTGAAGCTTTCTTT. Amino acid sequence: CASSLGGRGRVDTEAFF. The entire variable domain, with the rest obtained from reference TRBV7-9 and TRBJ1-1, is as follows: DTGVSQNPRHKITKRGQNVTFRCDPISEHNRLYWYRQTLGQGPEFLTYFQNEAQLEKSRLLSDRFSAERPKGSFSTLEIQRTEQGDSAMYLCASSLGGRGRVDTEAFFGQGTRLTVV.

CDR3 region: CASSPLYGEQFF. The CDR3 nucleotides read TGTGCCAGCAGTCCCCTTTATGGTGAGCAGTTCTTC. The V gene is TRBV6-6, the J gene TRBJ2-1, with D uncertain. Trimming removed 5 bases at V and 9 bases at J, with 11 bases between. This CDR3 region has 12 residues. The germline V gene encodes CDR1 MNHNY and CDR2 SVGAGI (reference sequence).

This clone was seen more than once but under ten times. The chain uses TRBV6-5 and TRBJ1-2, with a possible D match to TRBD1 (5 bases). CDR3 length: 15 amino acids. Trimming removed 0 bases at V and 8 bases at J, with 16 bases between. Germline V gene lookup returns CDR1 MNHEY and CDR2 SVGAGI. The CDR3 DNA follows: TGTGCCAGCAGTTACTCCTACTCCGGGACCCCCGGCTACACCTTC. Translating it yields CASSYSYSGTPGYTF.

The chain joins TRBV25-1 to TRBJ1-1; TRBD1 is a possible D gene (6 bases). Deletions cut 3 bases from V and 4 bases from J, with 9 bases between. The CDR3 contains 13 residues. Germline CDR1 and CDR2: MGHDK and SYGVNS. The CDR3 nucleotides read TGTGCCAGCAGTGATTTAGGGGGCACTGAAGCTTTCTTT. Translation gives CASSDLGGTEAFF.

The chain employs TRBV20-1 and TRBJ2-7, with a weak D call TRBD1 (5 bases). The CDR3 loop spans 11 amino acids. Germline CDR1 DFQATT, CDR2 SNEGSKA (reference sequence). The germline V and J ends were trimmed by 3 bases and 4 bases, with 7 bases remaining between them. CDR3 coding DNA: TGCAGTGCTAGGGACATTTACGAGCAGTACTTC. Translated, it gives CSARDIYEQYF.

The chain employs TRBV29-1 and TRBJ2-7; 14 nucleotides align to TRBD2. V dropped 6 bases and J dropped 0; count of bases not matched to a gene: 10. The CDR3 loop spans 17 amino acids. From germline, CDR1 is SQVTM and CDR2 ANQGSEA. The CDR3 DNA follows: TGCAGCGTGGTGGGACTAGCGGGAGCAGGGGCCTCCTACGAGCAGTACTTC. This codes for CSVVGLAGAGASYEQYF.

The rearrangement uses TRBV5-1 and TRBJ1-2; 7 positions agree with TRBD1. Germline assignment: CDR1 SGHRS and CDR2 YFSETQ. J lost 4 bases, V lost 3 bases, and 6 bases had no gene match. The CDR3 spans 14 residues. The CDR3 region is CASSSRQGGYGYTF. CDR3 nucleotide sequence: TGCGCCAGCAGCTCCAGACAGGGTGGCTATGGCTACACCTTC.

The chain carries TRBV19 and TRBJ1-3, with D maybe TRBD1 (6 bases). The V end lost 5 bases, the J end lost 4 bases, and 6 bases lay between the germline ends. CDR3 length equals 12 residues. The V gene's germline CDR1 is LNHDA and CDR2 SQIVND (reference sequence). This CDR3 reads CASSDRGNTIYF. The CDR3 DNA sequence: TGTGCCAGTAGTGACAGGGGAAACACCATATATTTT.

This chain links TRBV10-3 with TRBJ1-1; D unclear. CDR1 and CDR2 from the germline V gene are ENHRY and SYGVKD. V was cut by 3 bases and J by 0 bases, with 11 bases left in between. The CDR3 has 15 residues. The CDR3, as DNA: TGTGCCATCAGTGACTCCGGGCAGGTGAACACTGAAGCTTTCTTT. Encoded protein: CAISDSGQVNTEAFF.

This chain connects TRBV6-6 to TRBJ1-1; 7 bases map to TRBD1. The trim removed 2 bases at V and 3 bases at J, leaving 3 bases unmatched. The germline V gene has CDR1 MNHNY and CDR2 SVGAGI (reference sequence). This CDR3 has 14 amino acids. The CDR3 is CASSYTQGDTEAFF. DNA for the CDR3: TGTGCCAGCAGTTACACTCAGGGGGACACTGAAGCTTTCTTT.

The V and J genes are TRBV7-2 and TRBJ2-1; D ambiguous. V lost 1 base, J lost 4 bases, and 11 bases lay in between. This CDR3 has 15 residues. The germline gives CDR1 SGHTA, CDR2 FQGNSA. The CDR3 loop reads CASSLGQSLYNEQFF. CDR3 DNA: TGTGCCAGCAGCTTAGGGCAGTCCCTTTACAATGAGCAGTTCTTC.

The V call is TRBV29-1, the J call TRBJ1-1; no firm D call. V was clipped by 3 bases and J by 1 base, with 6 bases between them. The CDR3 contains 12 residues. Germline V gene data show CDR1 as SQVTM and CDR2 as ANQGSEA. The CDR3 here is CSVEEGNTEAFF. CDR3 nucleotides: TGCAGCGTTGAGGAAGGGAACACTGAAGCTTTCTTT.

This chain links TRBV27 with TRBJ2-7; D might be TRBD1 (5 bases). The CDR3 contains 15 residues. The V gene's germline CDR1 is MNHEY and CDR2 SMNVEV (reference sequence). V shed 0 bases and J shed 9 bases, with 18 bases lying between them. CDR3 residues: CASSLSGTAGSGQYF. CDR3 in DNA: TGTGCCAGCAGTTTATCGGGCACAGCAGGGTCCGGGCAGTACTTC.

The V call is TRBV6-1, the J call TRBJ2-3; D gene ambiguous. Trimming removed 6 bases from V and 2 bases from J, with 6 bases in between. Germline V gene data show CDR1 as MNHNS and CDR2 as SASEGT. This CDR3 has 12 residues. CDR3 in amino acids: CASRSHTDTQYF. The CDR3 bases are TGTGCCAGCAGGTCCCACACAGATACGCAGTATTTT.

The J gene is TRBJ1-1, the V gene TRBV20-1; no clear D gene. Trimming took 0 bases from V and 5 from J, leaving 4 bases between them. The CDR3 runs to 11 residues. The germline V gene has CDR1 DFQATT and CDR2 SNEGSKA (reference sequence). The CDR3 spells CSARDPTEAFF. The CDR3 DNA sequence: TGCAGTGCTAGAGACCCAACTGAAGCTTTCTTT.

The gene calls are TRBV5-1 and TRBJ2-5; D is undetermined. The ends were cut back, 5 bases at V and 2 bases at J, with 16 bases in the middle. This CDR3 has 15 residues. In germline, CDR1 is SGHRS, CDR2 YFSETQ. The CDR3 nucleotides are TGCGCCAGCAGGTGGTTCTTGGGAACTCAAGAGACCCAGTACTTC. It codes for CASRWFLGTQETQYF.

V and J are TRBV2 and TRBJ2-7; D perhaps matches TRBD2 (6 bases). The CDR3 is 17 amino acids. The V gene's germline CDR1 is SNHLY and CDR2 FYNNEI. Trimming took 8 bases from V and 0 from J, leaving 23 bases between them. CDR3 region: CASGGSRVDLGSYEQYF. CDR3 nucleotides: TGTGCCAGCGGGGGGTCTCGTGTCGACCTCGGCTCCTACGAGCAGTACTTC.

This clone was observed a single time. V is TRBV5-1 and J is TRBJ2-3; unclear D gene. V dropped 1 base and J dropped 2 bases, with 8 bases sitting between them. Germline lookup yields CDR1 SGHRS and CDR2 YFSETQ. There are 14 residues in the CDR3. The CDR3: CASSLMGNTDTQYF. CDR3 DNA: TGCGCCAGCAGCTTGATGGGGAACACAGATACGCAGTATTTT. The whole variable domain, remainder taken from reference TRBV5-1 and TRBJ2-3, is KAGVTQTPRYLIKTRGQQVTLSCSPISGHRSVSWYQQTPGQGLQFLFEYFSETQRNKGNFPGRFSGRQFSNSRSEMNVSTLELGDSALYLCASSLMGNTDTQYFGPGTRLTVL.

The V gene is TRBV5-6, the J gene TRBJ1-1; 11 bases map to TRBD1. The CDR3 totals 15 residues. The germline V gene has CDR1 SGHDT and CDR2 YYEEEE. V lost 3 bases and J lost 4; bases outside the gene matches: 5. DNA of the CDR3: TGTGCCAGCAGCTACGGGACAGGGGGAGGCACTGAAGCTTTCTTT. The encoded protein is CASSYGTGGGTEAFF.

The rearrangement links TRBV7-2 to TRBJ2-1; D is ambiguous. Per the germline V gene, CDR1 is SGHTA and CDR2 is FQGNSA. The ends were cut back, 4 bases at V and 5 bases at J, with 9 bases in the middle. This CDR3 comprises 13 residues. This CDR3 is CASSSPVNNEQFF. CDR3 in DNA: TGTGCCAGCAGCTCGCCAGTGAACAATGAGCAGTTCTTC.

V usage is TRBV4-2 and J usage is TRBJ2-7; a possible D gene is TRBD2 (6 bases). This CDR3 spans 13 amino acids. Trimming cost V 4 bases and J 9 bases, with 16 bases left between them. Germline V CDR1 and CDR2: LGHNA, YNFKEQ. CDR3 sequence: CASSPGDFRWQYF. CDR3 bases: TGTGCCAGCAGCCCTGGGGACTTCCGCTGGCAGTACTTC.

The CDR3 is CASWRGGGTDTQYF. In nucleotides, the CDR3 is TGTGCCAGCTGGCGGGGTGGGGGCACAGATACGCAGTATTTT. The chain combines TRBV6-5 with TRBJ2-3, with a possible D match to TRBD2 (6 bases). The V gene lost 8 bases and the J gene lost 1 base, with 13 bases spanning the gap. The CDR3 has 14 amino acids. Germline V gene sequence: CDR1 MNHEY, CDR2 SVGAGI.

This clone came up a few times. This chain connects TRBV2 to TRBJ2-5, with D unresolved. Trimming pared 8 bases from V and 2 bases from J, leaving 9 bases between. CDR1 SNHLY and CDR2 FYNNEI come from the germline V gene. The CDR3 is 12 amino acids. The CDR3 here is CASALGQETQYF. In nucleotides, the CDR3 is TGTGCCAGCGCGCTAGGACAAGAGACCCAGTACTTC.

The V and J genes are TRBV7-2 and TRBJ2-3; 7 nucleotides agree with TRBD2. This CDR3 spans 15 amino acids. Germline values: CDR1 SGHTA, CDR2 FQGNSA. V lost 1 base to trimming and J lost 5 bases; unmatched junction nucleotides: 6. The CDR3 loop is CASSLGGRVEDTQYF. In nucleotides, the CDR3 is TGTGCCAGCAGCTTAGGAGGGAGGGTCGAAGATACGCAGTATTTT.